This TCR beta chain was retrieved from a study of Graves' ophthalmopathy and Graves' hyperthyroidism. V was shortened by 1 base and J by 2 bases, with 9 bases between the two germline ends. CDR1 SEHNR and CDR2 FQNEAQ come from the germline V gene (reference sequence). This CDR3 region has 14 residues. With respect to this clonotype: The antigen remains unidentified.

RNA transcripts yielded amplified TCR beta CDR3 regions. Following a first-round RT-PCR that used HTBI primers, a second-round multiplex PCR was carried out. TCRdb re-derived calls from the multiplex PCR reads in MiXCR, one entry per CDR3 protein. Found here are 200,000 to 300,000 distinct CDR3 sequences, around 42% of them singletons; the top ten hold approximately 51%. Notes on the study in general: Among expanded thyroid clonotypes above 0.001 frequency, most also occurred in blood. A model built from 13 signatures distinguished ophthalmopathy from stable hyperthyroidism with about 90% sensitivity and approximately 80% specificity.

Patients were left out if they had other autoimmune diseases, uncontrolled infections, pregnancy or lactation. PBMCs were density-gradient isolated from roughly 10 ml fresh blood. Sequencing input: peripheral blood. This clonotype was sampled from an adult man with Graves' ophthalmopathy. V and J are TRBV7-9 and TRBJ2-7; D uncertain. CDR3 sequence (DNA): TGTGCCAGCAGCTTAGGGACGGTGACCTACGAGCAGTACTTC. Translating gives CASSLGTVTYEQYF.